Below, 8 T cell receptor beta chains from the same sample are listed, as sequenced in a study of shared clonotypes between healthy human individuals. Measured with immunoSEQ multiplex PCR; TCRdb has only the in-frame clones, and not every one. This repertoire shows approximately 710,000 clones, about nine tenths found once; its top ten account for 30% to 40%. The sequencing input was memory CD8+ T cells from PBMCs. Noted subset: CD45RO+ cells pooled with CCR7-negative TemRA cells. The source of these receptors is a man between 18 and 29 years old in good health. Some clones in this sample may be carry-over from other donors' samples.

The chain joins TRBV2 to TRBJ1-1; no reliable D call. The CDR3 spans 19 residues. Trimming cost V 3 bases and J 1 base, with 24 bases left between them. Germline-derived CDR1 and CDR2 are SNHLY and FYNNEI. The CDR3 DNA reads as TGTGCCAGCAGTGATTTAGAAACCTCAAGTACCCGGGAGAACACTGAAGCTTTCTTT. It is translated as CASSDLETSSTRENTEAFF.

This chain uses TRBV5-4 with TRBJ1-3; 7 bases are shared with TRBD1. This CDR3 spans 15 amino acids. The V gene end was trimmed by 3 bases and the J gene end by 0 bases; junction bases not matched to a gene: 3. CDR1 and CDR2 (germline): SGHNT, YYREEE (reference sequence). The CDR3 region is CASSYRGSSGNTIYF. DNA of the CDR3: TGTGCCAGCAGCTACAGGGGCAGCTCTGGAAACACCATATATTTT.

The chain employs TRBV19 and TRBJ1-2; D gene unclear. V dropped 0 bases and J dropped 5 bases, with 19 bases sitting between them. The CDR3 has 17 residues. Germline lookup yields CDR1 LNHDA and CDR2 SQIVND (reference sequence). CDR3 DNA: TGTGCCAGTAGTATAGATCAGGTCCGGGAGGACTATTATGGCTACACCTTC. Translation gives CASSIDQVREDYYGYTF.

CDR3 region: CASSHPEGAPTDTQYF. The CDR3 DNA is TGCGCCAGCAGCCACCCGGAGGGGGCCCCCACAGATACGCAGTATTTT. The genes are TRBV4-1 and TRBJ2-3; a weak D match, TRBD1 (7 bases). The CDR3 extends over 16 amino acids. Trimming removed 3 bases from V and 2 bases from J, with 15 bases in between. Germline CDR1 and CDR2: MGHRA and YSYEKL.

The gene calls are TRBV7-9 and TRBJ2-2; D may be TRBD1 (5 bases). Germline CDR1 is SEHNR and CDR2 is FQNEAQ (reference sequence). Trimming shortened V by 1 base and J by 4 bases, and 7 bases separated the two germline ends. The CDR3 is 14 residues long. The CDR3, as DNA: TGTGCCAGCAGCTTAGGGACATCCACCGGGGAGCTGTTTTTT. Its protein product is CASSLGTSTGELFF. The entire variable domain, with the rest obtained from reference TRBV7-9 and TRBJ2-2, is as follows: DTGVSQNPRHKITKRGQNVTFRCDPISEHNRLYWYRQTLGQGPEFLTYFQNEAQLEKSRLLSDRFSAERPKGSFSTLEIQRTEQGDSAMYLCASSLGTSTGELFFGEGSRLTVL.

The V gene is TRBV5-1, the J gene TRBJ1-1; 10 bases align to TRBD1. CDR1 is SGHRS and CDR2 is YFSETQ in the germline V gene. Unmatched junction bases numbered 2, after V lost 0 bases and J lost 0 bases. This CDR3 region has 16 residues. The CDR3 spells CASSLGQGALNTEAFF. CDR3 nucleotide sequence: TGCGCCAGCAGCTTGGGACAGGGGGCGTTGAACACTGAAGCTTTCTTT. The complete variable domain, with remaining parts taken from reference TRBV5-1 and TRBJ1-1, reads KAGVTQTPRYLIKTRGQQVTLSCSPISGHRSVSWYQQTPGQGLQFLFEYFSETQRNKGNFPGRFSGRQFSNSRSEMNVSTLELGDSALYLCASSLGQGALNTEAFFGQGTRLTVV.

The chain joins TRBV9 to TRBJ2-3, with D uncertain. Trimming cost V 0 bases and J 0 bases, with 8 bases left between them. This CDR3 comprises 15 residues. Germline CDR1 is SGDLS and CDR2 is YYNGEE. The CDR3, as DNA: TGTGCCAGCAGCGTAGGGTCGGCTAGCACAGATACGCAGTATTTT. Amino acid sequence: CASSVGSASTDTQYF. The full variable domain, with the rest looked up from reference TRBV9 and TRBJ2-3, is DSGVTQTPKHLITATGQRVTLRCSPRSGDLSVYWYQQSLDQGLQFLIQYYNGEERAKGNILERFSAQQFPDLHSELNLSSLELGDSALYFCASSVGSASTDTQYFGPGTRLTVL.

This sequence joins TRBV12-5 and TRBJ2-1; 8 bases agree with TRBD2. This CDR3 contains 14 residues. From germline, CDR1 is LGHNT and CDR2 FRNRAP. V dropped 6 bases and J dropped 3; count of bases not matched to a gene: 4. The DNA for the CDR3 is TGTGCTAGTGGCTTCACTAGCGGCTACAATGAGCAGTTCTTC. This translates into CASGFTSGYNEQFF.